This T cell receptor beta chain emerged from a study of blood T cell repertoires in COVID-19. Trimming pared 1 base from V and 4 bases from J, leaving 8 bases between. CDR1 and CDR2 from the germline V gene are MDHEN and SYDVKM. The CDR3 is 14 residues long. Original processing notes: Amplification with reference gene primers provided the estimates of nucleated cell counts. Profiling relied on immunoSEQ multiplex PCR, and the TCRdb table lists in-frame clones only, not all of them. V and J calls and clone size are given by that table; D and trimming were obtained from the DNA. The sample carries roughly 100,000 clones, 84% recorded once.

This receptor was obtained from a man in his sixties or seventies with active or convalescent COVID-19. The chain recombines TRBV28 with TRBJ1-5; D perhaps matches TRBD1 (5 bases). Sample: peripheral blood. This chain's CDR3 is CASSLSGGNQPQHF. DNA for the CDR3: TGTGCCAGCAGTTTATCCGGGGGGAATCAGCCCCAGCATTTT.